These 19 T cell receptor beta chains came from one sample sequenced in a study of T cell responses to AZD1222 COVID-19 vaccine. Profiling relied on immunoSEQ multiplex PCR, and the TCRdb table lists in-frame clones only, not all of them. The data hold tens of thousands of clones, with 80% to 90% observed a single time. Here the sequenced sample was peripheral blood, taken on day 0 of AZD1222 vaccination. These receptors all stem from an adult in good health.

This chain uses TRBV4-2 with TRBJ2-1; D is ambiguous. The CDR3 extends over 15 amino acids. Germline CDR1 is LGHNA and CDR2 is YNFKEQ. The V and J ends lost 4 bases and 0 bases respectively, with 10 bases between them. The DNA for the CDR3 is TGTGCCAGCAGCCGCACACCCGACTCCTACAATGAGCAGTTCTTC. It is translated as CASSRTPDSYNEQFF.

This chain joins TRBV18 and TRBJ1-1; maybe TRBD1 (5 bases). V was shortened by 4 bases and J by 1 base, with 10 bases between the two germline ends. The CDR3 length is 14 residues. Germline CDR1 and CDR2: KGHSH and LQKENI. The DNA for the CDR3 is TGTGCCAGCTCACTCGGGGGACCGAACACTGAAGCTTTCTTT. This encodes CASSLGGPNTEAFF.

J is TRBJ2-1 and V is TRBV5-8; 7 positions agree with TRBD2. This CDR3 comprises 16 residues. V was clipped by 1 base and J by 9 bases; unmatched bases: 13. Per the germline V gene, CDR1 is SGHTS and CDR2 is YDEGEE. The CDR3 nucleotides are TGTGCCAGCAGCTTGACGCCTAGCGGCCGTCCGCTTGAGCAGTTCTTC. The encoded protein is CASSLTPSGRPLEQFF.

This clone turned up a few times. This CDR3 is also generated by other DNA sequences in the sample. The V call is TRBV12-3 or TRBV12-4, the J call TRBJ1-4; TRBD1 might be the D (6 bases). V lost 6 bases, J lost 8 bases, and 13 bases lay in between. CDR3 length equals 13 residues. CDR3 DNA: TGTGCCAGCAGCCTCGCTGGGACAGAAAAACTGTTTTTT. Translation gives CASSLAGTEKLFF.

The V and J genes are TRBV5-1 and TRBJ1-3; no reliable D call. Germline CDR1 is SGHRS and CDR2 is YFSETQ. This CDR3 has 13 residues. The germline V and J ends were trimmed by 2 bases and 0 bases, with 3 bases remaining between them. The chain's CDR3 is CASSLSSGNTIYF. The CDR3 bases are TGCGCCAGCAGCTTAAGCTCTGGAAACACCATATATTTT.

This clone was seen a single time. The chain uses TRBV11-2 and TRBJ2-7; D gene unclear. The germline V and J ends were trimmed by 0 bases and 2 bases, with 8 bases remaining between them. The CDR3 covers 14 residues. The germline V gene encodes CDR1 SGHAT and CDR2 FQNNGV. The CDR3 DNA sequence: TGTGCCAGCAGCTTAGACAGGCCTACCTACGAGCAGTACTTC. It codes for CASSLDRPTYEQYF.

The chain has TRBV7-9 and TRBJ1-4, with 10 bases lining up with TRBD1. Trimming removed 5 bases from V and 6 bases from J; junction bases left unmatched: 3. The CDR3 runs to 14 residues. Germline values: CDR1 SEHNR, CDR2 FQNEAQ (reference sequence). The CDR3 sequence: CASSRDRGHEKLFF. CDR3 nucleotides: TGTGCCAGCAGCCGAGACAGGGGGCATGAAAAACTGTTTTTT.

The chain couples TRBV18 to TRBJ2-1; 9 bases match TRBD1. The CDR3 totals 15 residues. CDR1 and CDR2 (germline): KGHSH, LQKENI. V lost 3 bases, J lost 3 bases, and 3 bases stayed unmatched. The CDR3 nucleotides read TGTGCCAGCTCACCCAGGACAGGGGACTACAATGAGCAGTTCTTC. Protein: CASSPRTGDYNEQFF.

The rearrangement joins TRBV4-3 to TRBJ2-1; D possibly corresponds to TRBD2 (6 bases). Germline V lookup: CDR1 LGHNA, CDR2 YSLEER. With 1 base removed from V and 6 bases from J, the gap between germline ends came to 13 bases. CDR3 length equals 15 residues. The CDR3 reads CASSQGSWEVNEQFF. The CDR3 bases are TGCGCCAGCAGCCAAGGTTCGTGGGAGGTCAATGAGCAGTTCTTC.

This chain connects TRBV6-5 to TRBJ2-3, with D hard to call. The CDR3 has 12 residues. Germline V lookup: CDR1 MNHEY, CDR2 SVGAGI. Trimming left V 5 bases short and J 3 bases short, with 6 bases between. This CDR3 reads CASSPPTDTQYF. The CDR3 DNA is TGTGCCAGCAGTCCACCGACAGATACGCAGTATTTT.

This clone has just a few counts. The chain joins TRBV11-2 to TRBJ2-7; D is perhaps TRBD1 or TRBD2 (6 bases each). Germline assignment: CDR1 SGHAT and CDR2 FQNNGV. The CDR3 spans 16 residues. The V gene lost 1 base and the J gene lost 7 bases, with 20 bases spanning the gap. CDR3 DNA: TGTGCCAGCAGCTTAGTGGGGGGCAGGGCCCTCGGAGAGCAGTACTTC. Its translation is CASSLVGGRALGEQYF.

V usage is TRBV3-1 (or the pseudogene TRBV3-2) and J usage is TRBJ2-1; 10 nucleotides match TRBD1. This CDR3 is 17 amino acids long. Per germline, CDR1 LGHDT and CDR2 YNNKEL (reference sequence). Unmatched junction bases numbered 3, after V lost 1 base and J lost 0 bases. For the CDR3, the DNA is TGTGCCAGCAGCCAAGGTGGACAGGGGGGCTCCTACAATGAGCAGTTCTTC. It encodes CASSQGGQGGSYNEQFF.

This rearrangement joins TRBV2 to TRBJ1-1; D may be TRBD1 (6 bases). Between the trimmed V and J ends, which lost 7 bases and 1 base, there was a span of 10 bases. Germline assignment: CDR1 SNHLY and CDR2 FYNNEI. This CDR3 is 13 amino acids long. The CDR3 bases are TGTGCCAGCACCACGGGACAGAACACTGAAGCTTTCTTT. It translates to CASTTGQNTEAFF.

This clone was seen once. The chain employs TRBV7-9 and TRBJ1-4; unclear D gene. This CDR3 has 15 amino acids. V was clipped by 5 bases and J by 3 bases, with 13 bases between them. Germline lookup yields CDR1 SEHNR and CDR2 FQNEAQ (reference sequence). The CDR3 DNA reads TGTGCCAGCAGCCCCCCGTCGGGTCCTAATGAAAAACTGTTTTTT. Translation gives CASSPPSGPNEKLFF.

The rearrangement joins TRBV5-4 to TRBJ2-5; 8 bases are a match to TRBD2. Losses at the gene ends were 0 bases for V and 5 bases for J; bases not matched to a gene: 9. This CDR3 spans 16 amino acids. The V gene's germline CDR1 is SGHNT and CDR2 YYREEE (reference sequence). CDR3 in amino acids: CASSLDKRGPGETQYF. The CDR3 nucleotides read TGTGCCAGCAGCTTGGATAAGCGGGGGCCGGGGGAGACCCAGTACTTC.

The chain combines TRBV5-1 with TRBJ2-1, with 11 bases lining up with TRBD2. The germline V gene has CDR1 SGHRS and CDR2 YFSETQ. Trimming cost V 1 base and J 4 bases; bases outside gene matches: 7. The CDR3 runs to 17 residues. CDR3 sequence (DNA): TGCGCCAGCAGCTTGAGGCCTAGCGGGGGGCTTTACAATGAGCAGTTCTTC. This codes for CASSLRPSGGLYNEQFF.

The chain uses TRBV2 and TRBJ1-6, with TRBD1 matching over 10 bases. Looked up from germline, CDR1 is SNHLY and CDR2 is FYNNEI. With 6 bases clipped from V and 4 bases from J, the junction kept 3 bases outside the gene matches. This CDR3 contains 15 residues. The CDR3 DNA reads as TGTGCCAGCAGCCCGGGACAGGGGTATAATTCACCCCTCCACTTT. This codes for CASSPGQGYNSPLHF.

The rearrangement joins TRBV5-1 to TRBJ1-1, with D tentatively TRBD1 (6 bases). CDR3 length equals 17 residues. V was cut by 2 bases and J by 3 bases, with 20 bases left in between. In germline, CDR1 is SGHRS, CDR2 YFSETQ. CDR3 region: CASSFGTPTTWDTEAFF. The CDR3 DNA is TGCGCCAGCAGCTTTGGGACACCAACTACATGGGACACTGAAGCTTTCTTT.

This clone was observed a single time. V and J are TRBV1 and TRBJ2-7. TRBV1 is given as a pseudogene. This CDR3 is built from 12 residues. The CDR3 region is CTSSQGCYEQYF. The CDR3 DNA reads as TGCACCAGCAGCCAAGGTTGCTACGAGCAGTACTTC.